The next 4 T cell receptor beta chains were all read from a single sample in a study of cytomegalovirus exposure and HLA in healthy donors. This PCR relied on a set of 60 Vbeta primers and 13 Jbeta primers. This table comes from immunoSEQ multiplex PCR, and its TCRdb copy is limited to in-frame clones, with some not included. Here the sample spans 100,000 to 150,000 clones, about 85% being singletons. The sequenced sample was PBMCs. All receptors come from a man aged 50-60 years in good health and CMV-seronegative.

The table lists this clone with a count of one. This chain joins TRBV7-2 and TRBJ2-7, with 8 bases identical to TRBD2. In germline, CDR1 is SGHTA, CDR2 FQGNSA. With 8 bases clipped from V and 2 bases from J, the junction kept 8 bases outside the gene matches. The CDR3 is made up of 14 amino acids. CDR3 protein: CASADTSGAYEQYF. The CDR3 DNA sequence: TGTGCCAGCGCGGACACTAGCGGAGCCTACGAGCAGTACTTC.

CDR3 nucleotide sequence: TGCGCCAGCAGCCCGGGACTAGCGGGGACCTACGAGCAGTACTTC. Translating gives CASSPGLAGTYEQYF. This chain connects TRBV5-1 to TRBJ2-7; 13 nucleotides match TRBD2. The junction had 3 bases not matched to a gene; V was cut back by 4 bases and J by 2 bases. This CDR3 contains 15 residues. Germline V gene data show CDR1 as SGHRS and CDR2 as YFSETQ.

V gene TRBV19 combines with J gene TRBJ1-1; the match to TRBD1 covers 8 bases. Germline CDR1 reads LNHDA; CDR2 reads SQIVND (reference sequence). This CDR3 is built from 14 residues. V shed 7 bases, J shed 7 bases, and the junction held 11 bases outside the gene matches. This CDR3 reads CASTLPGGHLEAFF. The CDR3 DNA is TGTGCCAGTACCCTCCCAGGGGGCCATCTTGAAGCTTTCTTT. Full variable domain (outside the CDR3, taken from reference TRBV19 and TRBJ1-1): DGGITQSPKYLFRKEGQNVTLSCEQNLNHDAMYWYRQDPGQGLRLIYYSQIVNDFQKGDIAEGYSVSREKKESFPLTVTSAQKNPTAFYLCASTLPGGHLEAFFGQGTRLTVV.

The chain links TRBV15 to TRBJ2-5, with 8 bases aligning to TRBD2. The CDR3 runs 15 residues. In germline, CDR1 is LNHNV, CDR2 YYDKDF (reference sequence). With V trimmed by 3 bases and J by 7 bases, 10 bases remained unmatched. DNA of the CDR3: TGTGCCACCAGCAGGGAAAATCAGCGGGAGCGGACCCAGTACTTC. This translates into CATSRENQRERTQYF.